These 24 T cell receptor beta chains were all obtained from the same sample, sequenced in a study of T cells in Graves' hyperthyroidism and ophthalmopathy. The CDR3 regions of TCR beta were amplified from RNA transcripts. HTBI primers drove first-round RT-PCR of the TCR CDR3. One entry per CDR3 protein results from TCRdb running MiXCR on the multiplex PCR reads. The repertoire has a few hundred thousand distinct CDR3 sequences, 35% to 55% of them found once; the top ten carry more than 7%. The sequenced material came from peripheral blood or thyroid tissue (not recorded which). These receptors were collected from a woman younger than 35 with Graves' hyperthyroidism.

The chain combines TRBV7-9 with TRBJ2-3; 10 positions agree with TRBD2. J was trimmed by 4 bases and V by 11 bases; bases with no gene match: 9. Germline V CDR1 and CDR2: SEHNR, FQNEAQ (reference sequence). This CDR3 has 14 residues. The CDR3 DNA sequence: TGTGCCTGCTCCCGAGCGGGAGGGCCAGATACGCAGTATTTT. Its protein product is CACSRAGGPDTQYF.

In its sample, this clonotype was seen a few times. The chain combines TRBV4-1 with TRBJ2-1, with unresolved D. Germline V lookup: CDR1 MGHRA, CDR2 YSYEKL. V was cut by 0 bases and J by 9 bases, with 9 bases left in between. CDR3 size: 13 residues. In DNA, the CDR3 is TGCGCCAGCAGCCAAGAGTACGAGACTGAGCAGTTCTTC. Its protein product is CASSQEYETEQFF.

This clonotype was recorded a few times. V gene TRBV7-9 combines with J gene TRBJ2-7; D is unresolved. This CDR3 contains 16 residues. V was cut by 0 bases and J by 0 bases, with 12 bases left in between. The germline CDR1 and CDR2 sequences are SEHNR and FQNEAQ (reference sequence). For the CDR3, the DNA is TGTGCCAGCAGCTTAGCGGCGCTCACGAGCTCCTACGAGCAGTACTTC. Residues: CASSLAALTSSYEQYF.

V and J are TRBV15 and TRBJ1-2; D is unresolved. This CDR3 comprises 15 residues. CDR1 is LNHNV and CDR2 is YYDKDF in the germline V gene (reference sequence). Trimming pared 1 base from V and 2 bases from J, leaving 11 bases between. The CDR3 here is CATSRGGFGNYGYTF. DNA of the CDR3: TGTGCCACCAGCAGAGGGGGATTCGGCAACTATGGCTACACCTTC. Full variable domain (rest looked up from reference TRBV15 and TRBJ1-2): DAMVIQNPRYQVTQFGKPVTLSCSQTLNHNVMYWYQQKSSQAPKLLFHYYDKDFNNEADTPDNFQSRRPNTSFCFLDIRSPGLGDTAMYLCATSRGGFGNYGYTFGSGTRLTVV.

In its sample, this clonotype was seen many times. The V call is TRBV27, the J call TRBJ1-5; D remains unclear. Germline values: CDR1 MNHEY, CDR2 SMNVEV (reference sequence). This CDR3 is built from 14 residues. V lost 7 bases and J lost 2, with 12 bases in between. The CDR3 DNA reads TGTGCCAGCAAGCGAGGATTGGGCAATCAGCCCCAGCATTTT. It specifies CASKRGLGNQPQHF.

The genes are TRBV5-1 and TRBJ2-7; no firm D call. CDR3 size: 15 residues. Per germline, CDR1 SGHRS and CDR2 YFSETQ. Trimming took 2 bases from V and 1 from J, leaving 13 bases between them. CDR3 loop: CASSLTPRSSYEQYF. The CDR3 coding sequence is TGCGCCAGCAGCTTAACCCCGAGGAGTTCCTACGAGCAGTACTTC. Full variable domain (missing parts from reference TRBV5-1 and TRBJ2-7): KAGVTQTPRYLIKTRGQQVTLSCSPISGHRSVSWYQQTPGQGLQFLFEYFSETQRNKGNFPGRFSGRQFSNSRSEMNVSTLELGDSALYLCASSLTPRSSYEQYFGPGTRLTVT.

This CDR3 is CASSLDLETGGNEQYF. For the CDR3, the DNA is TGTGCCAGCAGCTTAGACCTAGAGACAGGGGGCAACGAGCAGTACTTC. The rearrangement joins TRBV7-2 to TRBJ2-7; 10 bases are a match to TRBD1. The CDR3 loop spans 16 amino acids. Germline assignment: CDR1 SGHTA and CDR2 FQGNSA. V lost 1 base to trimming and J lost 5 bases; unmatched junction nucleotides: 8.

Regarding this clonotype: An end of the junction does not agree with germline; a read error may underlie this. This chain links TRBV27 with TRBJ2-6; TRBD1 matches 8 bases. Germline lookup yields CDR1 MNHEY and CDR2 SMNVEV (reference sequence). The CDR3 extends over 15 amino acids. The CDR3, as DNA: TGTGCCAGCAGTTCGCCGGGACAGGTGGCCTACGTCCTGACTTTC. It translates to CASSSPGQVAYVLTF.

J is TRBJ2-2 and V is TRBV2; 8 bases match TRBD1. With 6 bases clipped from V and 16 bases from J, the junction kept 7 bases outside the gene matches. Germline CDR1 reads SNHLY; CDR2 reads FYNNEI. The CDR3 is made up of 11 amino acids. The CDR3 region is CASRDEQGEFF. Here the CDR3 DNA reads TGTGCCAGCAGGGACGAACAGGGGGAGTTTTTT.

The chain carries TRBV11-2 and TRBJ2-7; 13 nucleotides agree with TRBD2. CDR1 and CDR2 from the germline V gene are SGHAT and FQNNGV. The V and J ends lost 4 bases and 5 bases, in that order; junction bases with no gene match: 8. The CDR3 runs to 16 residues. The CDR3 DNA follows: TGTGCCAGCAGCTCATGGACTAGCGGGGGCTGGAACGAGCAGTACTTC. Translating gives CASSSWTSGGWNEQYF.

This clonotype was counted a few times. The CDR3 spells CASSPGTSGGVEETQYF. CDR3 nucleotides: TGTGCCAGCAGTCCGGGAACCTCAGGGGGGGTAGAAGAGACCCAGTACTTC. The chain employs TRBV12-3 or TRBV12-4 and TRBJ2-5; D is possibly TRBD1 or TRBD2 (7 bases each). This CDR3 is built from 17 residues. The V and J ends lost 5 bases and 3 bases respectively, with 22 bases between them.

V and J are TRBV20-1 and TRBJ2-7; 9 nucleotides match TRBD2. The CDR3 totals 18 residues. Germline V gene lookup returns CDR1 DFQATT and CDR2 SNEGSKA (reference sequence). With V trimmed by 0 bases and J by 3 bases, 15 bases remained unmatched. CDR3 DNA: TGCAGTGCTAGAGATAGGCATCGGATAGCGGGAGCACTCTACGAGCAGTACTTC. Protein sequence: CSARDRHRIAGALYEQYF.

In regard to this clonotype: At one of its ends the junction is not consistent with the germline gene, which may arise from a read error. The rearrangement joins TRBV7-2 to TRBJ2-7; perhaps TRBD1 as D (5 bases). Germline CDR1 is SGHTA and CDR2 is FQGNSA. CDR3 length equals 15 residues. Here the CDR3 DNA reads TGCGCCAGCAGCCGAGGACATGGAAGATCTGGCGAGCAGTACTTC. Its translation: CASSRGHGRSGEQYF.

CDR3 sequence reads: CASSLASYNSPLHF. CDR3 coding DNA: TGTGCCAGCAGCTTAGCCAGCTATAATTCACCCCTCCACTTT. V and J are TRBV7-2 and TRBJ1-6; D is ambiguous. V was shortened by 0 bases and J by 3 bases, with 3 bases between the two germline ends. Germline lookup yields CDR1 SGHTA and CDR2 FQGNSA. The CDR3 length is 14 residues.

This clonotype was counted at least ten times. The chain is built from TRBV19 and TRBJ1-2, with D maybe TRBD1 (6 bases). This CDR3 region has 13 residues. Germline V gene sequence: CDR1 LNHDA, CDR2 SQIVND (reference sequence). Trimming removed 11 bases at V and 4 bases at J, with 17 bases between. The CDR3 reads CAARGGQAYGYTF. In DNA, the CDR3 is TGTGCCGCCCGGGGGGGCCAGGCCTATGGCTACACCTTC. The full variable domain, with the rest looked up from reference TRBV19 and TRBJ1-2, is DGGITQSPKYLFRKEGQNVTLSCEQNLNHDAMYWYRQDPGQGLRLIYYSQIVNDFQKGDIAEGYSVSREKKESFPLTVTSAQKNPTAFYLCAARGGQAYGYTFGSGTRLTVV.

V is TRBV20-1 and J is TRBJ1-4; no firm D call. V lost 1 base and J 7 bases, leaving 13 bases between the germline ends. This CDR3 contains 14 residues. Germline CDR1 and CDR2: DFQATT and SNEGSKA (reference sequence). The CDR3 region is CSARVGGFGEKLFF. CDR3 sequence (DNA): TGCAGTGCTAGAGTGGGCGGGTTTGGTGAAAAACTGTTTTTT.

Many counts were recorded for this clonotype. The chain joins TRBV2 to TRBJ2-5; 9 bases are a match to TRBD2. J was trimmed by 8 bases and V by 6 bases; bases with no gene match: 7. The germline CDR1 and CDR2 sequences are SNHLY and FYNNEI. The CDR3 has 13 residues. The CDR3 nucleotides are TGTGCCAGCAGGGCCGAACTAGCGGGTACCCAGTACTTC. The encoded protein is CASRAELAGTQYF.

The V call is TRBV4-3, the J call TRBJ1-1; weak D call: TRBD1 (6 bases). Trimming took off 1 base at V and 4 bases at J, with 13 bases between the two ends. This CDR3 region has 15 residues. CDR1 and CDR2 (germline): LGHNA, YSLEER. In DNA form, the CDR3 reads TGCGCCAGCAGCCAAGGTGGGGGGCGCAGCACTGAAGCTTTCTTT. Translated, it gives CASSQGGGRSTEAFF.

This rearrangement joins TRBV18 to TRBJ1-5; 8 nucleotides match TRBD1. CDR1 KGHSH and CDR2 LQKENI come from the germline V gene. The CDR3 covers 17 residues. Unmatched junction bases numbered 9, after V lost 4 bases and J lost 1 base. CDR3 DNA: TGTGCCAGCTCACAAACCGGACAGGGAAGAAGCAATCAGCCCCAGCATTTT. This sequence encodes CASSQTGQGRSNQPQHF.

This clonotype was found many times. V and J are TRBV4-1 and TRBJ1-4; maybe TRBD1 (6 bases). V was trimmed by 1 base and J by 4 bases, leaving 10 bases between them. The germline V gene has CDR1 MGHRA and CDR2 YSYEKL. CDR3 size: 15 residues. In DNA form, the CDR3 reads TGCGCCAGCAGCCAAGGCGGCAGGGGTAATGAAAAACTGTTTTTT. Translating it yields CASSQGGRGNEKLFF.

As for this clonotype: This may stem from a read error, because a much larger clone lies one nucleotide away. This CDR3 fails to terminate in the conserved phenylalanine or tryptophan, so it likely reflects a read error. The V gene is TRBV5-1, the J gene TRBJ2-5, with a weak D call TRBD1 (6 bases). Germline V lookup: CDR1 SGHRS, CDR2 YFSETQ. This CDR3 region has 14 residues. The V end was cut by 4 bases, the J end by 0 bases, with 10 bases between. The CDR3 is CASSATGDQETQYS. CDR3 DNA: TGCGCCAGCAGCGCGACAGGAGACCAAGAGACCCAGTACTCC.

The chain recombines TRBV10-3 with TRBJ1-4, with 7 bases fitting TRBD1. The trim removed 4 bases at V and 7 bases at J, leaving 6 bases unmatched. The V gene's germline CDR1 is ENHRY and CDR2 SYGVKD. CDR3 length: 14 amino acids. The CDR3 spells CAISGQGQTEKLFF. The CDR3 nucleotides are TGTGCCATCAGTGGACAGGGACAGACTGAAAAACTGTTTTTT.

On this clonotype itself: No DNA is shown, since the ends of the CDR3 on it are uncertain; the CDR3 is the one TCRdb lists. V gene TRBV9 combines with J gene TRBJ2-2; the table assigns TRBD2, which was not confirmed against the DNA. The CDR3 length is 23 residues, termini included. Per germline, CDR1 SGDLS and CDR2 YYNGEE. CDR3 sequence: CASSVGTSTYEQYFGPGTGELFF.

This clonotype was counted a few times. This sequence joins TRBV10-3 and TRBJ2-7; D is unclear. The V and J ends lost 8 bases and 2 bases respectively, with 16 bases between them. Germline V gives CDR1 ENHRY, CDR2 SYGVKD. CDR3 length: 14 amino acids. CDR3 protein: CAISRDPPTYEQYF. The CDR3 bases are TGTGCCATCTCCCGTGACCCTCCCACCTACGAGCAGTACTTC.